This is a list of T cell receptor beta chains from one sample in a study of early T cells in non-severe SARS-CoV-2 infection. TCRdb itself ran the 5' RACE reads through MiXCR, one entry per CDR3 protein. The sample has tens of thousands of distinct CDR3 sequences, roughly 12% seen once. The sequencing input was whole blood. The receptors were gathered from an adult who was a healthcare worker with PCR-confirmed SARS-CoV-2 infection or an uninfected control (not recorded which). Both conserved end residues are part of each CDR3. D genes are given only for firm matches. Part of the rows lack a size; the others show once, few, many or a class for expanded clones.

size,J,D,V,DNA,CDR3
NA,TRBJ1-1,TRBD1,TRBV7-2,TGTGCCAGCAGCGATAGGACAGGGACCGAAGCTTTCTTT,CASSDRTGTEAFF
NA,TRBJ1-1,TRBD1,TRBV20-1,TGCAGTGCGCACAAACCGGGACAGGGGGATGAAGCTTTCTTT,CSAHKPGQGDEAFF
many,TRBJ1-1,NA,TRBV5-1,TGCGCCAGCAAGGAGGGGATTGGCACTGAAGCTTTCTTT,CASKEGIGTEAFF
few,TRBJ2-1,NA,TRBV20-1,TGCAGTGCTAGAGACTGGGGTGAGCAGTTCTTC,CSARDWGEQFF
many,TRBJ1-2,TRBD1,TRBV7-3,TGTGCCAGCAGCTTAACCCGACAGGGGGCGCGTGGCTACACCTTC,CASSLTRQGARGYTF
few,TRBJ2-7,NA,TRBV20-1,TGCAGTGCTAGAGATGCACGGGAGTGGGAGCAGTACTTC,CSARDAREWEQYF
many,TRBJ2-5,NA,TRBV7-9,TGTGCCAGCAGCCTGACAGTCCAAGAGACCCAGTACTTC,CASSLTVQETQYF
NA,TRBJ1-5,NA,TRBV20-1,TGCAGTGCTGATCGGGGCAATCAGCCCCAGCATTTT,CSADRGNQPQHF
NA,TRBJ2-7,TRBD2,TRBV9,TGTGCCAGCAGCCCCCAGCGGGGTCCCGAGCAGTACTTC,CASSPQRGPEQYF
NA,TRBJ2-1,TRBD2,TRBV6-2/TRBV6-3,TGTGCCAGCAGAAATGGCGGGAGGGGATTGGAGCAGTTCTTC,CASRNGGRGLEQFF
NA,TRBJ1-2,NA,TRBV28,TGTGCCTGCCGTAGTACAGGGCAGGATCCCTATGGCTACACCTTC,CACRSTGQDPYGYTF
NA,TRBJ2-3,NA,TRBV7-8,TGTGCCAGCAGCCCTGAGACTAGCACAGATACGCAGTATTTT,CASSPETSTDTQYF
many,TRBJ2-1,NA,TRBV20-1,TGCAGTGCTAGAACCGGGACTGTCAAGAATGAGCAGTTCTTC,CSARTGTVKNEQFF
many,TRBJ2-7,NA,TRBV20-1,TGCAGTGCTAATCCCTATTATAGGGGAGAGAGACCTGGGGGGCTTTACGAGCAGTACTTC,CSANPYYRGERPGGLYEQYF
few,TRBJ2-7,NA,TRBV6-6,TGTGCCAGCAGTTACAACCTCTGGGGAGTAAGGGACTACGAGCAGTACTTC,CASSYNLWGVRDYEQYF
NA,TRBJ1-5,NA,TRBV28,TGTGCCAGCAGTGAGGAAAATCAGCCCCAGCATTTT,CASSEENQPQHF
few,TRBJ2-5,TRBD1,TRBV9,TGTGCCAGCAGCGAAAGGCCGGGACAGCAAGAGACCCAGTACTTC,CASSERPGQQETQYF
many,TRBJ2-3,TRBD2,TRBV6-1,TGTGCCAGCAGTGTTGGACTAGCGGTCACAGATACGCAGTATTTT,CASSVGLAVTDTQYF
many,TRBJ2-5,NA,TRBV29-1,TGCAGCGGGGGGTCGGGCGAGACCCAGTACTTC,CSGGSGETQYF
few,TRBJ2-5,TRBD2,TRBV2,TGTGCCAGCAGGAGGTGGACTAGCGGGGGTCTGCAAGAGACCCAGTACTTC,CASRRWTSGGLQETQYF
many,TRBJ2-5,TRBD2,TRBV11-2,TGTGCCAGCAGCCCCACGAGGCTAGCGGATTACCAAGAGACCCAGTACTTC,CASSPTRLADYQETQYF
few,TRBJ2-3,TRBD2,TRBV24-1,TGTGCCACCAGTGATCCGAGCGGGAGTCATGCAGATACGCAGTATTTT,CATSDPSGSHADTQYF
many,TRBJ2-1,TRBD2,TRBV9,TGTGCCAGCAGTATTAGCGGGAGAGCTGGTAATGAGCAGTTCTTC,CASSISGRAGNEQFF
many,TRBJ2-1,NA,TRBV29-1,TGCAGCGTTGCTGGGACCGCTACTAACAATGAGCAGTTCTTC,CSVAGTATNNEQFF
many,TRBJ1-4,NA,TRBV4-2,TGTGCCAGCAGCCAAGATCCGGGGTCCGGTAATGAAAAACTGTTTTTT,CASSQDPGSGNEKLFF
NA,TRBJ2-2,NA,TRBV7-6,TGTGCCAGCAGCTTCCGCGTCGCGAGGAGCGAGGCCGGGGAGCTGTTTTTT,CASSFRVARSEAGELFF
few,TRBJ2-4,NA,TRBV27,TGTGCCAGCAGTCTCACTGTAGCCAAAAACACTCAGTACTTC,CASSLTVAKNTQYF
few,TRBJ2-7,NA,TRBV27,TGTGCCAGCAGTTTAGGAGGGAGGACCTACGAGCAGTACTTC,CASSLGGRTYEQYF
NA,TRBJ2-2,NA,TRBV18,TGTGCCAGCTCACCAACGTATCCACCGAACACCGGGGAGCTGTTTTTT,CASSPTYPPNTGELFF
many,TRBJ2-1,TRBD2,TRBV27,TGTGCCAGCAGTTTATCGACTAGCGGTACCTACAATGAGCAGTTCTTC,CASSLSTSGTYNEQFF
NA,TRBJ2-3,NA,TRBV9,TGTGCCAGCAGCGTCCAGGGGTTCCCAGATACGCAGTATTTT,CASSVQGFPDTQYF
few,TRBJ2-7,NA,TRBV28,TGTGCCAGCAGTCTACCCTACACGAGCTCCTACGAGCAGTACTTC,CASSLPYTSSYEQYF
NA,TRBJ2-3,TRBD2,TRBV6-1,TGTGCCAGCAGTGCTCTAGCGGGAGAGACAGATACGCAGTATTTT,CASSALAGETDTQYF
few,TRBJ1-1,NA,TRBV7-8,TGTGCCAGCAGCTCTCAGGGAGGAGACACTGAAGCTTTCTTT,CASSSQGGDTEAFF
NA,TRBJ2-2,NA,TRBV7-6,TGTGCCTGCAGCCCGCGTGGGGGGATAGCCACCACCGGGGAGCTGTTTTTT,CACSPRGGIATTGELFF
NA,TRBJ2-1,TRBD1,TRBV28,TGTGCCAGCAGTTCTGCCGGGACAGGGAGCTACAATGAGCAGTTCTTC,CASSSAGTGSYNEQFF
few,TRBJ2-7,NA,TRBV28,TGTGCCAGCAGTTTACGACAAGAGGTGTACTTC,CASSLRQEVYF